The clone carrying this T cell receptor (beta chain) has a handful of counts. The antigen remains unidentified. The entry originates in a study of blood T cells in healthy people across ages. Study-level findings and limits: Naive T cell percentage and TCR beta diversity correlated strongly.

The second PCR ran roughly 7 to 12 cycles with a sample-barcoded 5' primer and J-beta primers. TCRdb reprocessed the 5' RACE reads via MiXCR and lists one record per CDR3 protein. The repertoire consists of 780,000 or so distinct CDR3 sequences, with roughly 50% occurring once and the leading ten covering roughly two fifths. Sequenced: blood. This receptor was taken from a man at least 80 years old in good health.

CDR3 DNA sequence: TGCGCCAGCAGCTTGGCCGGGCTGGGGCTCGGAGAGCAGTACTTC. It translates to CASSLAGLGLGEQYF. This rearrangement joins TRBV5-1 to TRBJ2-7; D might be TRBD1 (5 bases). This CDR3 has 15 amino acids. Trimming took 0 bases from V and 7 from J, leaving 17 bases between them. The germline gives CDR1 SGHRS, CDR2 YFSETQ.